This T cell receptor beta chain appears in the sequencing data of a study of tumor-infiltrating lymphocytes in primary liver carcinoma. At the level of the study: Patients diagnosed with primary liver carcinoma received treatment through surgical resection. Sequenced samples came back with roughly 3.65 to 7.5 million productive TCRbeta reads, and the counts looked alike across tissue types. Study findings and constraints: For tumor-adjacent and tumor-blood pairs, overlap was less than that seen for tumor region pairs.

Unsorted whole blood yielded blood RNA, and germline DNA was extracted as well. A word on this clonotype: Its antigen is undetermined.

From around 500 ng total RNA, TCR beta cDNA was generated with a primer in the constant region. Amplification in three nested multiplex PCR rounds with slightly modified ARM-PCR gave rise to TCR beta libraries. Each CDR3 protein is one row after TCRdb ran MiXCR on the multiplex PCR reads. The repertoire holds some 190,000 distinct CDR3 sequences, with about 55% as singletons. Sequencing was performed on peripheral blood. The receptor's source is a man between 35 and 55 years old with primary liver carcinoma and hepatitis B virus infection.

The DNA of the CDR3 is TGCGCCAGCAGCTCCACAGGGATCGGGGGGGATACGCAGTATTTT. Translated, it gives CASSSTGIGGDTQYF. The chain carries TRBV5-1 and TRBJ2-3, with D possibly matching TRBD2 (7 bases). This CDR3 region has 15 residues. Germline values: CDR1 SGHRS, CDR2 YFSETQ. Trimming shortened V by 3 bases and J by 6 bases, and 17 bases separated the two germline ends.